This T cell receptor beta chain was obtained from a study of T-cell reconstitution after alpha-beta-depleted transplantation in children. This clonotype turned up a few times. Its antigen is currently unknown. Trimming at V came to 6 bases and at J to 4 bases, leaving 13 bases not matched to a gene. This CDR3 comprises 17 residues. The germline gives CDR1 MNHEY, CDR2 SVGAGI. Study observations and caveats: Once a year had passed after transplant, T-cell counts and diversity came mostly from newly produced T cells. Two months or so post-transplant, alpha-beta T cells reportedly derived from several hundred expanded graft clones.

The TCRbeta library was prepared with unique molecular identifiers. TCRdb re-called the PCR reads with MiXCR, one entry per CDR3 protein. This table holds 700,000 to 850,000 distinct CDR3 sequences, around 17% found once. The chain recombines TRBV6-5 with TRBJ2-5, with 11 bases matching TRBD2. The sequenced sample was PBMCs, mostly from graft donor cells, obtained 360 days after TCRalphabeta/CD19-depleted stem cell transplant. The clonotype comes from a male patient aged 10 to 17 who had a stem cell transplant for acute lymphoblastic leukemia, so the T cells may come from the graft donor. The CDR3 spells CASSRRISGRAGETQYF. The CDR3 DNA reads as TGTGCCAGCAGCCGCCGTATTAGCGGGAGGGCCGGAGAGACCCAGTACTTC.